This T cell receptor (beta chain) was found in a study of siplizumab effects on memory and regulatory T cells. Study findings and constraints: The naive T cell population seemed more diverse than memory cells and seemed a major contributor to the alloresponse. Controls had around 27% Treg-derived mappable alloreactive CD4+ clones on average, versus roughly 70% with siplizumab. Proliferating CD4+ or CD8+ clones, roughly 75-96% of them, lacked an assignable naive or memory phenotype.

Per sample, some 100,000 TCR templates were assayed. The table came from immunoSEQ multiplex PCR; TCRdb's copy has only in-frame clones and leaves some out. Among around 83,000 clones, over 80% were seen once, and the ten largest hold roughly 14%. From germline, CDR1 is SGHRS and CDR2 YFSETQ. The V gene lost 0 bases and the J gene lost 4 bases, with 11 bases spanning the gap. The length of the CDR3 is 14 residues. About this clone: Its matching antigen is unknown.

The source of this sequence is a human donor in good health. Sample: CD4+ T cells sorted from blood. The chain carries TRBV5-1 and TRBJ2-7, with a tentative D call TRBD1 (5 bases). The CDR3 protein is CASSLAPGPYEQYF. CDR3 nucleotide sequence: TGCGCCAGCAGCTTGGCCCCAGGGCCATACGAGCAGTACTTC.